The rows below give T cell receptor beta chains drawn from one sample of a study of cytomegalovirus exposure and HLA in healthy donors. Data came from immunoSEQ multiplex PCR; TCRdb stores just in-frame clones and leaves some out. The data hold roughly 200,000 clones, with around 80% observed a single time. The sample was PBMCs. These receptors all come from a man aged 18 to 29 in good health and CMV-seronegative. Each CDR3 is given with its conserved first and last residue. The order of the fields is CDR3 DNA, CDR3 protein, clone size, J gene, D gene, V gene. A D gene is named only where the DNA matches it firmly. Some rows mark clone size as missing; the rest say once, few, many or name a class of expanded clone.

CDR3 DNA: TGCAGCGTTGTCCCGGCGGAGAGCTCCTACAATGAGCAGTTCTTC
CDR3 protein: CSVVPAESSYNEQFF
clone size: few
J gene: TRBJ2-1
D gene: NA
V gene: TRBV29-1

CDR3 DNA: TGTGCCACCAGCACCCGGGACAGGGGGACAGATACGCAGTATTTT
CDR3 protein: CATSTRDRGTDTQYF
clone size: NA
J gene: TRBJ2-3
D gene: TRBD1
V gene: TRBV15

CDR3 DNA: TGTGCCAGCAGCTTACCTCGGGGGGACAGGGGGCATGGGGGCTACACCTTC
CDR3 protein: CASSLPRGDRGHGGYTF
clone size: NA
J gene: TRBJ1-2
D gene: TRBD1
V gene: TRBV7-9

CDR3 DNA: TGTGCCAGCAGTTCGGGACAGGGGGCTCGGACAGAGACCCAGTACTTC
CDR3 protein: CASSSGQGARTETQYF
clone size: NA
J gene: TRBJ2-5
D gene: TRBD1
V gene: TRBV28

CDR3 DNA: TGTGCCAGCACCCTGCTGCAGGGTTGGGGCACTGAAGCTTTCTTT
CDR3 protein: CASTLLQGWGTEAFF
clone size: NA
J gene: TRBJ1-1
D gene: NA
V gene: TRBV28

CDR3 DNA: TGTGCCACCGAAGGTGGACACAGCTCCTACAATGAGCAGTTCTTC
CDR3 protein: CATEGGHSSYNEQFF
clone size: NA
J gene: TRBJ2-1
D gene: NA
V gene: TRBV13

CDR3 DNA: TGCAGCGTCCCCGACAGGGAGAGGACTGAAGCTTTCTTT
CDR3 protein: CSVPDRERTEAFF
clone size: NA
J gene: TRBJ1-1
D gene: TRBD1
V gene: TRBV29-1

CDR3 DNA: TGTGCCAGCAGCCCCAGGGGGGACTACAATGAGCAGTTCTTC
CDR3 protein: CASSPRGDYNEQFF
clone size: NA
J gene: TRBJ2-1
D gene: NA
V gene: TRBV7-3

CDR3 DNA: TGTGCCAGCACCGGACAGGGCAATCAGCCCCAGCATTTT
CDR3 protein: CASTGQGNQPQHF
clone size: NA
J gene: TRBJ1-5
D gene: TRBD1
V gene: TRBV2

CDR3 DNA: TGTGCCAGCAGCCCGGGCACTAGCGGATTATACGAGCAGTACTTC
CDR3 protein: CASSPGTSGLYEQYF
clone size: NA
J gene: TRBJ2-7
D gene: TRBD2
V gene: TRBV7-3

CDR3 DNA: TGTGCCAGCAGTGCGACAGGGGTTCACAATCAGCCCCAGCATTTT
CDR3 protein: CASSATGVHNQPQHF
clone size: NA
J gene: TRBJ1-5
D gene: TRBD1
V gene: TRBV6-1